This TCR beta chain was retrieved from a study of shared clonotypes between healthy human individuals (dated by TCRdb to the early 2020s). In the study overall: The cohort included three men and two women between 18 and 49 years of age. To increase sequencing depth and limit assay-specific biases, TCR repertoire library preparation and sequencing were carried out by different laboratories using diverse techniques. The study deeply sequenced blood TCR repertoires of five healthy adults to estimate repertoire size and the extent of clonotype sharing between individuals. Per donor, leukapheresis produced somewhere between about 0.8 and 9 billion PBMCs. For each donor, CD4 naive and CD4 memory were each given three plates, CD8 naive was given two plates, and CD8 memory was given one plate.

Based on the germline V gene (reference sequence), the CDR1 and CDR2 sequences are GTSNPN and SVGIG. The CDR3, cysteine through phenylalanine, is 15 amino acids long. CDR3 DNA only is kept here, 45 bases in frame from base 1. V lost 3 bases and J lost 4 bases, and the count of bases not matched to a germline gene is 9. Using the deep immunoSEQ assay, multiplex PCR amplified TCR CDR3 regions from genomic DNA. Extracted genomic DNA from each cell subset was distributed evenly across all wells of several immunoSEQ 96-well plates, and each plate was treated as a replicate. For sorted subsets, 200 to 250 ng of genomic DNA, equivalent to roughly 30,000 T cell genomes, went into each replicate PCR. Purified libraries were quantified with a Qubit 3.0 fluorometer, sized on a Bioanalyzer 2100, and re-quantified with the KAPA Library Quantification kit. A separate single-read 150-cycle Illumina NextSeq 550 flow cell was used to sequence each immunoSEQ 96-well plate. As for the authors' bioinformatics: Because only junctional sequences without quality scores were contained in the immunoSEQ output, filtering matching that applied to full-length reads could not be performed. To assign V/J genes and CDR3, sequences were annotated against IMGT germline references using PyIR, a Python wrapper for IgBLAST v1.9. Reads were filtered out if the reads had weak V/J assignments (E-value above 1e-6), no CDR3, stop codons, out-of-frame junctions, or ambiguous translated residues. V3J clonotypes were defined as sequences sharing an identical inferred V gene, J gene, and CDR3 amino acid sequence. To compute the percentage overlap between repertoires, the number of shared unique clonotypes was divided by the size of the smaller repertoire. Repertoire richness was assessed with RTK rarefaction, the Chao1 estimator, and Recon v2.1 estimates of unobserved clonotypes. Generation probabilities were computed with OLGA for all TCRbeta clonotypes obtained by the gDNA method from a few donors. TCRdb holds this immuneACCESS table with in-frame rearrangements only. Some clones are missing; in checked studies, unresolved V genes explain under half, and the rest has no known cause. Clonal size and the V and J genes are those of that table, whereas D and trimming came from the DNA. The table for this sample lists about 2.3 million clones; 85% to 95% of them were counted only once. The ten largest make up 0.37% of the sample.

Notes on this clone: The antigen it recognizes is unknown. Per-nucleotide qualities are absent, and no much larger clonotype sits a single base away.

The donors were healthy, HIV-negative adults with no recently reported acute infections or vaccinations. Only Caucasian adults living in Nashville, Tennessee, USA were represented among the donors. CD4+ T cells were enriched by magnetic negative selection, after which naive cells were positively selected on CD45RA and the negative fraction was taken as the memory subset. After blood collection by leukapheresis, PBMCs were isolated using Ficoll-Histopaque density gradient centrifugation and then cryopreserved in the vapor phase of liquid nitrogen. Purity and quantity of every magnetically sorted T cell population were checked by analytical flow cytometry. From each sorted fraction, genomic DNA was isolated and quantified by UV absorbance on a Nanodrop 2000c. General study outcomes and caveats: Pairwise subsampling indicated that sequencing depth was expected to affect the degree of clonotype sharing among donors. Sampling was limited to blood, and TCR repertoires in tissue likely differ from TCR repertoires in blood. When several donors were compared, the shared fraction of clonotypes was roughly 4.8% for naive CD4, roughly 3.4% for naive CD8, more than 2% for memory CD4, and 0.35% to 0.4% for memory CD8. Larger estimated clonotype richness was generally found for naive subsets than for memory subsets. Because the study included only a small number of donors, the genetic and exposure-history diversity represented was limited. Compared with non-shared clonotypes, clonotypes shared by all four sorted-subset donors had higher generation probabilities. Even with the large sequencing depth, rarefaction of the sorted-subset datasets indicated that sequencing was incomplete.

The sample comprised naive CD4+ T cells from PBMCs. According to the study, the label for this sample's cell subset or site signals: CD45RA+ positively selected. The rearrangement combines TRBV30 with TRBJ1-3, with 7 bases in between that match TRBD1. This TCR was sampled from a man aged 18-30 years in good health. Some clones in this sample may be carry-over from other donors' samples. The sequenced DNA: TGTGCCTGGAGAAGAACCGGGACAGAAGGAAACACCATATATTTT. Its protein product is CAWRRTGTEGNTIYF.